Sequencing of this T cell receptor (beta chain) was carried out in a study of blood T cell repertoires in COVID-19. The age range of participants was about 18 to 89 years, with residence in approximately 25 US areas. In assigning cohorts, the study relied on participant-reported clinical history. The V gene's germline CDR1 is SGHVS and CDR2 FNYEAQ. The CDR3 runs to 17 residues. Losses at the gene ends were 5 bases for V and 2 bases for J; bases not matched to a gene: 9. The assay was immunoSEQ multiplex PCR, and TCRdb's table has in-frame clones only and misses some. The table lists about 270,000 clones, approximately 90% of them singletons.

Specimen: PBMCs or T cells enriched from blood (not recorded which). The sequence was collected from a middle-aged man who had been exposed to COVID-19. The chain combines TRBV7-6 with TRBJ2-2; 9 nucleotides agree with TRBD2. CDR3 residues: CASSVGREGPNTGELFF. The CDR3 bases are TGTGCCAGCAGCGTAGGGCGGGAGGGCCCTAACACCGGGGAGCTGTTTTTT.